The entry below gives a single T cell receptor (beta chain) sequence along with its context. Assay: immunoSEQ multiplex PCR; the TCRdb copy retains only in-frame clones and omits some. Of roughly 60,000 clones listed, 91% were seen once; the top ten hold about 3.6%. V was clipped by 5 bases and J by 0 bases, with 13 bases between them. Germline V gene data show CDR1 as LGHNA and CDR2 as YNFKEQ. CDR3 length: 15 residues. The sample belongs to a study of technical replicates of blood from a handful of donors. Source material: PBMCs. V gene TRBV4-2 combines with J gene TRBJ1-2; tentative D call: TRBD1 (5 bases). The sequence was collected from a human donor in good health. Some clones in this sample may be carry-over from other donors' samples. The CDR3 nucleotides are TGTGCCAGCAGCGGCCAGGGTAACTCTAACTATGGCTACACCTTC. Translating gives CASSGQGNSNYGYTF.